The T cell receptor beta chain described here comes from a study of response to subunit inactivated influenza vaccine. V lost 1 base, J lost 3 bases, and 4 bases lay in between. This CDR3 is built from 13 residues. CDR1 and CDR2 from the germline V gene are SEHNR and FQNEAQ (reference sequence). TCRdb itself ran the RT-PCR reads through MiXCR, one entry per CDR3 protein. Of some 300,000 distinct CDR3 sequences detected, 20% to 25% appear once; the ten largest clones hold 10%. The rearrangement uses TRBV7-9 and TRBJ2-1; D is unresolved. Here the sequenced sample was PBMCs from blood, taken about 20 months after vaccination. The TCR was taken from a man aged 45 to 75 who received an inactivated influenza vaccine. The CDR3: CASSLDDYNEQFF. The CDR3 DNA reads TGTGCCAGCAGCTTAGATGACTACAATGAGCAGTTCTTC.